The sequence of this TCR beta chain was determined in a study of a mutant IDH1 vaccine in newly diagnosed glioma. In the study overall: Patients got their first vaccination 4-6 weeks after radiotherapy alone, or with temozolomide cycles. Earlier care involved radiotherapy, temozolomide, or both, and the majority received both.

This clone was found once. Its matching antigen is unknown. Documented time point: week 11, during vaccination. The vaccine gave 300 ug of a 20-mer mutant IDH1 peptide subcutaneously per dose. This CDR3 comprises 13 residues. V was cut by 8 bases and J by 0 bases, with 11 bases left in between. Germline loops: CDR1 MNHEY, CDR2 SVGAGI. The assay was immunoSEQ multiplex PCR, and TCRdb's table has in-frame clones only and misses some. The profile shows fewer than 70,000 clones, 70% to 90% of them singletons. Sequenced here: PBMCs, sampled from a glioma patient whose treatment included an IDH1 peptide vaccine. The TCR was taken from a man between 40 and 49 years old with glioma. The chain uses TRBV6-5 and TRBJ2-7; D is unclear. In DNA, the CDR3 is TGTGCCAGCTACAAGACGTCCTCCTACGAGCAGTACTTC. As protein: CASYKTSSYEQYF.